This TCR beta chain originates from a study of memory CD4+ T cells and cytomegalovirus serostatus. Measured with immunoSEQ multiplex PCR; TCRdb has only the in-frame clones, and not every one. Seen here are some 41,000 clones, over 60% observed once, and the top ten hold 5% to 7%. The sort gate was single viable CD3+CD4+CD8-CD45RO+ cells for memory CD4+ T cells. J gave up 2 bases and V 7 bases, and 11 bases lay outside the gene matches. Germline assignment: CDR1 SNHLY and CDR2 FYNNEI. The CDR3 is made up of 15 amino acids. Sequenced input: memory CD4+ T cells from blood. The chain uses TRBV2 and TRBJ2-7; 7 nucleotides align to TRBD1. This sequence originates from an adult in good health and CMV-seronegative. The CDR3 DNA reads as TGTGCCAGCACCGGGACAGACCCTAGTCCCTACGAGCAGTACTTC. It encodes CASTGTDPSPYEQYF.